This is a list of T cell receptor beta chains from one sample in a study of blood T cell repertoires in COVID-19. Sequencing used immunoSEQ multiplex PCR; TCRdb keeps in-frame clones, though not all of them. The sample has around 32,000 clones, just over 90% seen once; the top ten hold 0.92%. The sample comprised peripheral blood. These receptors were taken from a male donor with active COVID-19. Both conserved end residues are part of each CDR3. D genes are given only for firm matches. Size values are once, few and many counts, or a class for expanded clones, and some rows have none.

clone_size d_call j_call cdr3_length v_call cdr3_nt cdr3_aa
- - TRBJ1-4 14 TRBV7-8 TGTGCCAGCAGCTTAGGTAGACAGAATGAAAAACTGTTTTTT CASSLGRQNEKLFF
- - TRBJ2-2 12 TRBV15 TGTGCCACCAGCGTACAGGTCGGGGAGCTGTTTTTT CATSVQVGELFF
once TRBD2 TRBJ2-2 17 TRBV4-3 TGCGCCAGCAGCCAAGAACCTAGCGGGGGGGCCCTCGGGGAGCTGTTTTTT CASSQEPSGGALGELFF
- TRBD1 TRBJ1-1 15 TRBV5-1 TGCGCCAGCAGGAGACAGGGGGGAATGAACACTGAAGCTTTCTTT CASRRQGGMNTEAFF
- - TRBJ1-1 13 TRBV3-1/TRBV3-2 TGTGCCAGCAGCCAATCGGGAGAAGTTGAAGCTTTCTTT CASSQSGEVEAFF
- - TRBJ1-5 15 TRBV19 TGTGCCAGTAGTATAGACAGGGTAAGAAGTCAGCCCCAGCATTTT CASSIDRVRSQPQHF
- - TRBJ1-5 16 TRBV30 TGTGCCTGGAGTGTACAGGGAGGGATAAGCAATCAGCCCCAGCATTTT CAWSVQGGISNQPQHF
once TRBD1 TRBJ2-7 15 TRBV27 TGTGCCAGCAGCCTTTCCGGGACAGGGGGCTACGAGCAGTACTTC CASSLSGTGGYEQYF
- - TRBJ1-1 11 TRBV18 TGTGCCAGCTCATCAAACACTGAAGCTTTCTTT CASSSNTEAFF
- - TRBJ2-3 16 TRBV7-2 TGTGCCAGCAGCTTAGTGGGCGGGGTGCAAAAAAATACGCAGTATTTT CASSLVGGVQKNTQYF
- TRBD1 TRBJ1-2 16 TRBV7-2 TGTGCCAGCAGCCAAACCGGGACAGGGTTTGGCTATGGCTACACCTTC CASSQTGTGFGYGYTF
- TRBD1 TRBJ2-1 14 TRBV5-5 TGTGCCAGCAGCTACAGACAGGGTAGGGGTGAGCAGTTCTTC CASSYRQGRGEQFF
- TRBD1 TRBJ2-2 16 TRBV3-1/TRBV3-2 TGTGCCAGCAGCCAAGGGCCGGACAGGGCGAACGGGGAGCTGTTTTTT CASSQGPDRANGELFF
- - TRBJ1-1 16 TRBV27 TGTGCCAGCAGTTTACTGGGAGGCAGGGCGAACACTGAAGCTTTCTTT CASSLLGGRANTEAFF
- - TRBJ2-2 12 TRBV6-5 TGTGCCAGCAGGGCAGGGTCCGGGGAGCTGTTTTTT CASRAGSGELFF
- - TRBJ1-2 13 TRBV12-3/TRBV12-4 TGTGCCAGCAGTTTAGGGCACCAGAGGGGCTACACCTTC CASSLGHQRGYTF
- - TRBJ1-1 20 TRBV5-4 - CASSFLRLSLDKAPDSGEFF
once - TRBJ1-1 15 TRBV9 TGTGCCAGCAGCCCTACCGGGGGGATAAACACTGAAGCTTTCTTT CASSPTGGINTEAFF
- - TRBJ2-1 12 TRBV6-6 TGTGCCAGCAAGAGCGGGTACAATGAGCAGTTCTTC CASKSGYNEQFF
- TRBD1 TRBJ2-7 15 TRBV12-5 TGTGCTAGTGGTTTGGGTACAGGGGGCTCCCACGAGCAGTACTTC CASGLGTGGSHEQYF
- TRBD1 TRBJ2-4 16 TRBV19 TGTGCCAGTAGTATAAGACAGGGGGCAGCCAAAAACATTCAGTACTTC CASSIRQGAAKNIQYF
- - TRBJ1-5 16 TRBV7-2 TGTGCCAGCAGCCGTGCAGGGTTTCGGGGCAATCAGCCCCAGCATTTT CASSRAGFRGNQPQHF
- TRBD1 TRBJ2-7 15 TRBV7-3 TGTGCCAGCAGCTCCGGGACAGGTAGCTCCTACGAGCAGTACTTC CASSSGTGSSYEQYF
- TRBD1 TRBJ1-6 18 TRBV4-3 TGCGCCAGCAGCCAAGCACAAACAGGGGGAAGTGTCAATTCACCCCTCCACTTT CASSQAQTGGSVNSPLHF
- - TRBJ2-2 15 TRBV19 TGTGCCAGTAGGGACAACCTCCTGCTCACCGGGGAGCTGTTTTTT CASRDNLLLTGELFF
- - TRBJ2-5 17 TRBV9 TGTGCCAGCAGCGCTACGGGCGGCAGGCAGCGGCAAGAGACCCAGTACTTC CASSATGGRQRQETQYF
- TRBD1 TRBJ1-5 16 TRBV18 TGTGCCAGCTCGCGCCGGGACAGGGGTCTGTCTGAGCCCCAGCATTTT CASSRRDRGLSEPQHF
- TRBD1 TRBJ1-1 14 TRBV6-5 TGTGCCAGCAGACGGACAGGGACGAACACTGAAGCTTTCTTT CASRRTGTNTEAFF
- TRBD2 TRBJ2-6 17 TRBV3-1/TRBV3-2 TGTGCCAGCAGCCAAACAGCGGGGGGGGCTGGGGCCAACGTCCTGACTTTC CASSQTAGGAGANVLTF
- - TRBJ1-6 14 TRBV6-5 TGTGCCAGCAGTCCCGGGACTTATAATTCACCCCTCCACTTT CASSPGTYNSPLHF
- TRBD1 TRBJ1-6 16 TRBV4-1 TGCGCCAGCAGCCAAGATATAGACAGGGTCTATTCACCCCTCCACTTT CASSQDIDRVYSPLHF
- - TRBJ2-7 14 TRBV28 TGTGCCAGCAGCCTCAGGACAGTGGCCTACGAGCAGTACTTC CASSLRTVAYEQYF
- TRBD2 TRBJ2-3 16 TRBV7-2 TGTGCCAGCAGCCCAGTAGGCGGGACTAGCCCAGATACGCAGTATTTT CASSPVGGTSPDTQYF
- - TRBJ1-2 13 TRBV12-3/TRBV12-4 TGTGCCAGCAGTTTTGCGAGCGGCTATGGCTACACCTTC CASSFASGYGYTF